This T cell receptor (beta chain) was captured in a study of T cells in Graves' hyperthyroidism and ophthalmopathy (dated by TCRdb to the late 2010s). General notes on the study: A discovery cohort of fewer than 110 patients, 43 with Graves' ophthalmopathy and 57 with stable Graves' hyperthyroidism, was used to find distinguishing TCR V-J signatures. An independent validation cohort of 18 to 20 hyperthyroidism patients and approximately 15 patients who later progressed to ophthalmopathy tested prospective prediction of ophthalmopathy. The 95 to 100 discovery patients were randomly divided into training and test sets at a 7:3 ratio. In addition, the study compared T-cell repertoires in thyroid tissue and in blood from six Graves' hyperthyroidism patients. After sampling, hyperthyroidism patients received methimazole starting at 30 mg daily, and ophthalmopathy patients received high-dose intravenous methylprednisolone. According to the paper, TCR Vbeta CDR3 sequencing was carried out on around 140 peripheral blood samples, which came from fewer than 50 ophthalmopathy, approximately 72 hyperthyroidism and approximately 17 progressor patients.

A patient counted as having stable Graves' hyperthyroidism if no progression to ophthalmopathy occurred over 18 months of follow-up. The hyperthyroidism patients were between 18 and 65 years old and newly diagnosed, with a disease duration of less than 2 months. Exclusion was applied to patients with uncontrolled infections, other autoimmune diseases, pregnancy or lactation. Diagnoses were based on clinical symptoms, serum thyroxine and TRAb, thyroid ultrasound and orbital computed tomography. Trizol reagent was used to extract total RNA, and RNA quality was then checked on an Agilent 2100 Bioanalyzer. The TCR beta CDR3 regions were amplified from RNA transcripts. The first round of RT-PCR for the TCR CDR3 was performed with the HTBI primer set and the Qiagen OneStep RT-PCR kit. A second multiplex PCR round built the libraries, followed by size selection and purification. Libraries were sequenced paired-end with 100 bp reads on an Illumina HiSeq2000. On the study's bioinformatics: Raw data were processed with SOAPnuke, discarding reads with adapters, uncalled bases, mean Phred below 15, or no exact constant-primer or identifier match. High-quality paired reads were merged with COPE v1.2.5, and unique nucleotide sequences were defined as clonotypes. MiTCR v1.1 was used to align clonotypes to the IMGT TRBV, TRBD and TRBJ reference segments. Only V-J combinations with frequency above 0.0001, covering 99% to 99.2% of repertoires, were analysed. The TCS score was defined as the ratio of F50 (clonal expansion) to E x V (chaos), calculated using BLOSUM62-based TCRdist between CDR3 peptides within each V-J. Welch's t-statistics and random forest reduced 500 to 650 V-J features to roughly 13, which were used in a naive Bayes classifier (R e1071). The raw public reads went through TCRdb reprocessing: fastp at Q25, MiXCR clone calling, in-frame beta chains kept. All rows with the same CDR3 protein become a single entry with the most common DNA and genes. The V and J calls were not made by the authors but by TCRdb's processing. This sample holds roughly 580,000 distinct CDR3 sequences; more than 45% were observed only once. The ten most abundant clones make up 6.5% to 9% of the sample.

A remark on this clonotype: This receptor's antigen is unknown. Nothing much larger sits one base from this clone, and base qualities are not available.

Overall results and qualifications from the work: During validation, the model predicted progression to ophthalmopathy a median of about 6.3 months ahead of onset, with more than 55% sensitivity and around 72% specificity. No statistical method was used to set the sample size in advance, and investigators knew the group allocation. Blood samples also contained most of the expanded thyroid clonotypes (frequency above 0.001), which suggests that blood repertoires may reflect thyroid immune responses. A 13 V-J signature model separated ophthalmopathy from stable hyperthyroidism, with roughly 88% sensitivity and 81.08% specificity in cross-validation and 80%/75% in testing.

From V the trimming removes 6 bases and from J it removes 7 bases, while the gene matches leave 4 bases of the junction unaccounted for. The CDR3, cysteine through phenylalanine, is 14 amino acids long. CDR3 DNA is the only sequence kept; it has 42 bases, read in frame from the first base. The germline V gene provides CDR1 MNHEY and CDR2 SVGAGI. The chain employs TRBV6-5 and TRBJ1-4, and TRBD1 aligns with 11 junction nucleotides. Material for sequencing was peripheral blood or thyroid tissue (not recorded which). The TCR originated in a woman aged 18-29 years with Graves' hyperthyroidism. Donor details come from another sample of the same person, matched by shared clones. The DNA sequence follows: TGTGCCAGCAGACGGACAGGGGGCACTGAAAAACTGTTTTTT. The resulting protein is CASRRTGGTEKLFF.